This TCR beta chain comes out of a study of blood T cell repertoires in COVID-19. On the study more broadly: Sample material is recorded as cDNA or gDNA derived from T cells, B-cell-depleted T cells, or PBMCs.

Looked up from germline, CDR1 is SEHNR and CDR2 is FQNEAQ (reference sequence). Trimming took 4 bases from V and 4 from J; bases not matched to a gene: 6. The CDR3 runs 15 residues. Per the study methods: Quantification of nucleated cells was approximated via reference gene primer amplification. Libraries were prepared by immunoSEQ multiplex PCR; TCRdb keeps only in-frame clonotypes and omits some of them. Clone size and the V and J calls come from that table; the DNA yielded D and trimming. The sample gives just under 250,000 clones, approximately 86% of which show up once; 3% is in the top ten. The sample taken for sequencing was peripheral blood. The J gene is TRBJ2-1, the V gene TRBV7-9, with 8 positions matching TRBD1. The sequence was obtained from a woman under 40 who had recovered from COVID-19. This CDR3 reads CASSSPGQAYNEQFF. The DNA of the CDR3 is TGTGCCAGCAGCTCGCCGGGACAGGCTTACAATGAGCAGTTCTTC.